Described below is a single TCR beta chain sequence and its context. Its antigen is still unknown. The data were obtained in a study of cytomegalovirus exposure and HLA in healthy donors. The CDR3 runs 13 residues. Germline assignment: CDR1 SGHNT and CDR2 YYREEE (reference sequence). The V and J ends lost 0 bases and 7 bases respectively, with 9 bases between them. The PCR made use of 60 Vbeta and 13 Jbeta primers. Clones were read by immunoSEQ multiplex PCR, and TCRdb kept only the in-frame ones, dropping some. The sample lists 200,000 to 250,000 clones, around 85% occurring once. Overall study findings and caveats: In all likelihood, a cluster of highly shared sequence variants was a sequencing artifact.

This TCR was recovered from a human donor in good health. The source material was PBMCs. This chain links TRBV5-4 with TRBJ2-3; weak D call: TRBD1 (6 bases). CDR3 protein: CASSLAGENTQYF. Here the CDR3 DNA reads TGTGCCAGCAGCTTGGCAGGGGAGAATACGCAGTATTTT.